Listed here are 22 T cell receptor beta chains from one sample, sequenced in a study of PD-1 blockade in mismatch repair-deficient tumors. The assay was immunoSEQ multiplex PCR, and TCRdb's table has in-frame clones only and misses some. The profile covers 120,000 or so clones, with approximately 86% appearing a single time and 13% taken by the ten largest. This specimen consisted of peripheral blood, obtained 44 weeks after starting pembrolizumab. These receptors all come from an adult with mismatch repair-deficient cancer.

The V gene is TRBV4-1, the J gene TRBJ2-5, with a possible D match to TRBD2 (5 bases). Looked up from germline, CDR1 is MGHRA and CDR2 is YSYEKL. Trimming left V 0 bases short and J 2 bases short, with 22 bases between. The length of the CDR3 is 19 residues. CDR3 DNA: TGCGCCAGCAGCCAAGATTCGCTAGCAGACTCGGACTTACAAGAGACCCAGTACTTC. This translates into CASSQDSLADSDLQETQYF.

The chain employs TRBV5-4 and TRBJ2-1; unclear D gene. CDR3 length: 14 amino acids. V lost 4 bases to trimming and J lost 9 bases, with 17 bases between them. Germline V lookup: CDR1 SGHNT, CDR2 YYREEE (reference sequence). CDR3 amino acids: CASSSGEGWGEQFF. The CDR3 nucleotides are TGTGCCAGCAGCAGTGGGGAAGGGTGGGGTGAGCAGTTCTTC.

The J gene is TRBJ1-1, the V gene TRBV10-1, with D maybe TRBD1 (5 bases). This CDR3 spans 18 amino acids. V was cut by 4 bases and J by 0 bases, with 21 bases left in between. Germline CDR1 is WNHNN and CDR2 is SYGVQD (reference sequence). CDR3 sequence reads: CASSGVGSGTVMNTEAFF. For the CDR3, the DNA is TGCGCCAGCAGTGGGGTCGGGTCCGGGACTGTGATGAACACTGAAGCTTTCTTT.

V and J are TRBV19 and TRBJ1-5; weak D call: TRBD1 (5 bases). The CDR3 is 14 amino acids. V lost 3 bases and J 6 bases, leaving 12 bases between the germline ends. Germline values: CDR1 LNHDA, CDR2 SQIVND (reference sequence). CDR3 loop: CASSMGLLSQPQHF. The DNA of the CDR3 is TGTGCCAGTAGTATGGGACTCTTATCTCAGCCCCAGCATTTT.

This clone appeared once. CDR3 amino acids: CASRSRQAIDSNQPQHF. The CDR3 DNA reads as TGTGCCAGCAGAAGCCGGCAGGCTATTGATAGCAATCAGCCCCAGCATTTT. The V gene is TRBV6-4, the J gene TRBJ1-5; D is unresolved. Trimming took off 6 bases at V and 0 bases at J, with 18 bases between the two ends. The germline gives CDR1 MRHNA, CDR2 SNTAGT. This CDR3 region has 17 residues.

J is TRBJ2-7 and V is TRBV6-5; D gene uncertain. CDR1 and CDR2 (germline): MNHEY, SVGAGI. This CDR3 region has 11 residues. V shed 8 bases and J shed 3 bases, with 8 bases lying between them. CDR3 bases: TGTGCCAGCGAGGACGGCTACGAGCAGTACTTC. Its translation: CASEDGYEQYF.

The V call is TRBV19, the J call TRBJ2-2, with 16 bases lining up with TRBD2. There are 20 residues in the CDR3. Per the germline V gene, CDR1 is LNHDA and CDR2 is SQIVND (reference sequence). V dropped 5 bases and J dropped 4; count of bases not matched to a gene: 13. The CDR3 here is CASSRPPGLAGGPSTGELFF. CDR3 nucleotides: TGTGCCAGTAGTCGACCTCCGGGACTAGCGGGAGGGCCGAGCACCGGGGAGCTGTTTTTT.

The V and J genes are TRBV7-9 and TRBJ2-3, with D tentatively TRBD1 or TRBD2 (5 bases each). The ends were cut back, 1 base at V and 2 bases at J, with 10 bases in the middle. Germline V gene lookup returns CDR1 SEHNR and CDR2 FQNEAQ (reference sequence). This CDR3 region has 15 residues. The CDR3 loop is CASSLDGDHTDTQYF. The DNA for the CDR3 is TGTGCCAGCAGCTTAGATGGGGACCACACAGATACGCAGTATTTT.

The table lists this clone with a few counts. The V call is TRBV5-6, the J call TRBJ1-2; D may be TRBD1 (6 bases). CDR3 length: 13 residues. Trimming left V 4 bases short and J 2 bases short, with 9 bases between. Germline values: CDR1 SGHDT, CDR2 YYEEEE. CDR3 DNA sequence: TGTGCCAGCAGCCCGGACAGAAACTATGGCTACACCTTC. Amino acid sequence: CASSPDRNYGYTF.

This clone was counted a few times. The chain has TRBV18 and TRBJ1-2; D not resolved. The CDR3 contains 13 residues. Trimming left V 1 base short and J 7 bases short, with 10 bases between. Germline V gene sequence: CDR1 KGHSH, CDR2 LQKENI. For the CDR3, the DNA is TGTGCCAGCTCACCACGGCGGGAGGGTGGCTACACCTTC. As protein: CASSPRREGGYTF.

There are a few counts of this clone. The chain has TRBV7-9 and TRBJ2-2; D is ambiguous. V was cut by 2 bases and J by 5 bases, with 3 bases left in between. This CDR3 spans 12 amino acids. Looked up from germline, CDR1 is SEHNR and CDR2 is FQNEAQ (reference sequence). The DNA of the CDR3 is TGTGCCAGCAGCTTAACGACCGGGGAGCTGTTTTTT. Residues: CASSLTTGELFF.

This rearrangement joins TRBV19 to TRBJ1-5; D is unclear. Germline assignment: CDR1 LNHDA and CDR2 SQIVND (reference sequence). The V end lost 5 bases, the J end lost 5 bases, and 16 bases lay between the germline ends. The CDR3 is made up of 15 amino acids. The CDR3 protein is CASSSQFSPYQPQHF. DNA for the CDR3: TGTGCCAGTAGTTCTCAGTTTTCCCCCTATCAGCCCCAGCATTTT.

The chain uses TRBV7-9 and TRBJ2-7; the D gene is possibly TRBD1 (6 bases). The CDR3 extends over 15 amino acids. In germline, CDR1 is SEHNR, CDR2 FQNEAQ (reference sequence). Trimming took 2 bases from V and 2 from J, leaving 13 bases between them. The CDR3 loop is CASSLSQGRTYEQYF. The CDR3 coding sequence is TGTGCCAGCAGCTTAAGCCAGGGGAGAACCTACGAGCAGTACTTC. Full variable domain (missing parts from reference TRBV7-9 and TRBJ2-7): DTGVSQNPRHKITKRGQNVTFRCDPISEHNRLYWYRQTLGQGPEFLTYFQNEAQLEKSRLLSDRFSAERPKGSFSTLEIQRTEQGDSAMYLCASSLSQGRTYEQYFGPGTRLTVT.

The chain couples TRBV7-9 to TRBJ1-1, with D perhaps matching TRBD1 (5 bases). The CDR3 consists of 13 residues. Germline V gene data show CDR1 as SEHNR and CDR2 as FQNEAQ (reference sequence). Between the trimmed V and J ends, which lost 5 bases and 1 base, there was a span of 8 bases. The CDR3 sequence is CASSEQGNTEAFF. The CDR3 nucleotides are TGTGCCAGCAGCGAGCAGGGGAACACTGAAGCTTTCTTT. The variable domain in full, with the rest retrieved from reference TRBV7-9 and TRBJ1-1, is DTGVSQNPRHKITKRGQNVTFRCDPISEHNRLYWYRQTLGQGPEFLTYFQNEAQLEKSRLLSDRFSAERPKGSFSTLEIQRTEQGDSAMYLCASSEQGNTEAFFGQGTRLTVV.

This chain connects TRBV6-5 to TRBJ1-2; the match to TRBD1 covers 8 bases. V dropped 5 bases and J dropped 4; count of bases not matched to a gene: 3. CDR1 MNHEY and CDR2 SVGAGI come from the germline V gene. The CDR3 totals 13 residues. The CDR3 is CASSATGAYGYTF. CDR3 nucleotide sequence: TGTGCCAGCAGTGCGACAGGGGCCTATGGCTACACCTTC.

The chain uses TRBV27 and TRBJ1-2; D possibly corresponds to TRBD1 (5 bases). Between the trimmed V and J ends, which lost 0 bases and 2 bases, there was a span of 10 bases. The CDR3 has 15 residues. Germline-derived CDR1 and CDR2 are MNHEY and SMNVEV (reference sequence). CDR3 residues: CASSLSHRDNYGYTF. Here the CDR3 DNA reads TGTGCCAGCAGTTTATCGCACCGGGACAACTATGGCTACACCTTC.

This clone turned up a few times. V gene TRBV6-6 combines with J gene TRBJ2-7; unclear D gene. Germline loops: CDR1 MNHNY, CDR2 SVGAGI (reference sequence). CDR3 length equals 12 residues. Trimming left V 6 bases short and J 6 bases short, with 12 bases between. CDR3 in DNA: TGTGCCAGCAGCCCAGGTATTGGCGAGCAGTACTTC. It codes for CASSPGIGEQYF.

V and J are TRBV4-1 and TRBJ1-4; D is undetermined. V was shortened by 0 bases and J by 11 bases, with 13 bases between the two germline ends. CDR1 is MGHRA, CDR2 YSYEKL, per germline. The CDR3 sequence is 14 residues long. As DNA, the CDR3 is TGCGCCAGCAGCCAAGAGAAAGGAGTTGGGAAACTGTTTTTT. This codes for CASSQEKGVGKLFF.

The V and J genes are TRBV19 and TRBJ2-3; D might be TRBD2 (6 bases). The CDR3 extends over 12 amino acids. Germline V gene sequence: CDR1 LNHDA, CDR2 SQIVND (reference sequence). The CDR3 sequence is CEDGGVSYTQYF. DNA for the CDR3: TGTGAGGACGGCGGGGTTTCTTATACGCAGTATTTT.

The chain's CDR3 is CASSEGRRRVNTEAFF. As DNA, the CDR3 is TGTGCCAGCAGTGAAGGGCGCAGGCGTGTGAACACTGAAGCTTTCTTT. The V gene is TRBV2, the J gene TRBJ1-1; D is undetermined. V dropped 1 base and J dropped 0 bases, with 12 bases sitting between them. This CDR3 spans 16 amino acids. Germline CDR1 and CDR2: SNHLY and FYNNEI.

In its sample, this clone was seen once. CDR3 DNA sequence: TGTGCCAGTAGCCTGGGACTAGCGGGGGGGAGACTCCACAATGAGCAGTTCTTC. Translating gives CASSLGLAGGRLHNEQFF. The chain joins TRBV19 to TRBJ2-1; 16 positions match TRBD2. This CDR3 is 18 amino acids long. Germline V gene data show CDR1 as LNHDA and CDR2 as SQIVND (reference sequence). Trimming removed 6 bases from V and 5 bases from J; junction bases left unmatched: 10.

The CDR3 region has the DNA TGTGCCAGCAGTCCTACTTTTAATGAAAAACTGTTTTTT. This encodes CASSPTFNEKLFF. The chain joins TRBV28 to TRBJ1-4; D is undetermined. V lost 5 bases to trimming and J lost 4 bases, with 8 bases between them. Germline V gives CDR1 MDHEN, CDR2 SYDVKM. The CDR3 spans 13 residues. The whole variable domain, remainder taken from reference TRBV28 and TRBJ1-4, is DVKVTQSSRYLVKRTGEKVFLECVQDMDHENMFWYRQDPGLGLRLIYFSYDVKMKEKGDIPEGYSVSREKKERFSLILESASTNQTSMYLCASSPTFNEKLFFGSGTQLSVL.